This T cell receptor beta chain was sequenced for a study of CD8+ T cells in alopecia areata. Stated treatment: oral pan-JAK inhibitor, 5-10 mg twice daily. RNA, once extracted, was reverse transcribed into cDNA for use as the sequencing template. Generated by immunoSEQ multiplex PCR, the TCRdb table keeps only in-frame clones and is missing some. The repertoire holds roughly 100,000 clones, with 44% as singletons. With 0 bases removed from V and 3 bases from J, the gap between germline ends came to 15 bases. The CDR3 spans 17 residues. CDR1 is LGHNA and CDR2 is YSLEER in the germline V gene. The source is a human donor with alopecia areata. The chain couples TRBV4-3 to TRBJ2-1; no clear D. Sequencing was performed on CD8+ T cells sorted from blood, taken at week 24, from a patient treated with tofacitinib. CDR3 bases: TGCGCCAGCAGCCAAGAAATCCGAATTGGAAGCTACAATGAGCAGTTCTTC. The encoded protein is CASSQEIRIGSYNEQFF.